Presented here are 20 T cell receptor beta chains from one specimen sequenced in a study of blood T cell repertoires in COVID-19. Clones were sequenced by immunoSEQ multiplex PCR, and TCRdb holds only the in-frame ones, with some missing. The table records about 30,000 clones, 88% of them present only once. The sample taken for sequencing was peripheral blood. The receptors stem from a human donor in a cohort sampled during active COVID-19.

The gene calls are TRBV11-2 and TRBJ2-3, with D possibly being TRBD2 (7 bases). V gave up 10 bases and J gave up 4 bases, with 18 bases separating them. The CDR3 has 14 amino acids. CDR1 and CDR2 from the germline V gene are SGHAT and FQNNGV. The CDR3 DNA reads TGTGCCACCGCTAGGGGGGGAAGATCAGATACGCAGTATTTT. This gives the protein CATARGGRSDTQYF. Full variable domain (missing parts from reference TRBV11-2 and TRBJ2-3): EAGVAQSPRYKIIEKRQSVAFWCNPISGHATLYWYQQILGQGPKLLIQFQNNGVVDDSQLPKDRFSAERLKGVDSTLKIQPAKLEDSAVYLCATARGGRSDTQYFGPGTRLTVL.

This chain uses TRBV11-3 with TRBJ1-1; D not certain. CDR3 length equals 13 residues. Germline V gene data show CDR1 as SGHNT and CDR2 as YENEEA. Trimming removed 5 bases at V and 4 bases at J, with 11 bases between. As DNA, the CDR3 is TGTGCCAGCAGCCTCAGCGGAGCCACTGAAGCTTTCTTT. This gives the protein CASSLSGATEAFF.

The J gene is TRBJ2-2, the V gene TRBV7-9, with D unresolved. V was clipped by 0 bases and J by 1 base, with 6 bases between them. The CDR3 loop spans 15 amino acids. Germline V gene lookup returns CDR1 SEHNR and CDR2 FQNEAQ (reference sequence). DNA of the CDR3: TGTGCCAGCAGCTTAGCAATTCAGAACACCGGGGAGCTGTTTTTT. It translates to CASSLAIQNTGELFF.

This clone appeared once. The chain has TRBV5-6 and TRBJ1-1; 9 positions agree with TRBD1. V gave up 4 bases and J gave up 7 bases; unmatched junction bases: 8. The CDR3 has 14 residues. Germline V gene lookup returns CDR1 SGHDT and CDR2 YYEEEE. The CDR3 sequence is CASSPAGQGIEAFF. The CDR3 coding sequence is TGTGCCAGCAGCCCTGCCGGACAGGGGATTGAAGCTTTCTTT.

The rearrangement uses TRBV5-1 and TRBJ1-1; possible D gene TRBD1, 6 bases. The V gene's germline CDR1 is SGHRS and CDR2 YFSETQ. V was trimmed by 0 bases and J by 2 bases, leaving 8 bases between them. The CDR3 totals 14 residues. The CDR3 nucleotides read TGCGCCAGCAGCTTGGGGACAGATAACACTGAAGCTTTCTTT. This sequence encodes CASSLGTDNTEAFF.

The rearrangement links TRBV7-9 to TRBJ2-7; TRBD2 matches at 7 bases. The CDR3 is 14 amino acids. After removal of 1 base from V and 1 base from J, the junction contained 1 base not matched to a gene. CDR1 and CDR2 from the germline V gene are SEHNR and FQNEAQ (reference sequence). DNA for the CDR3: TGTGCCAGCAGCTTAGGGGGGGGTTCCTACGAGCAGTACTTC. Translating it yields CASSLGGGSYEQYF.

The chain employs TRBV19 and TRBJ1-2, with 8 bases lining up with TRBD1. V gave up 5 bases and J gave up 0 bases; unmatched junction bases: 8. CDR3 length: 16 residues. Germline CDR1 reads LNHDA; CDR2 reads SQIVND (reference sequence). CDR3 loop: CASSSPRGQANYGYTF. The CDR3, as DNA: TGTGCCAGTAGTTCCCCCCGGGGACAGGCTAACTATGGCTACACCTTC.

This chain connects TRBV5-5 to TRBJ2-5, with TRBD2 identical over 9 bases. The CDR3 totals 14 residues. Per the germline V gene, CDR1 is SGHKS and CDR2 is YYEKEE (reference sequence). V gave up 3 bases and J gave up 7 bases; unmatched junction bases: 7. The CDR3 DNA is TGTGCCAGCAGCTCTGGACTAGCGCTGGGGACCCAGTACTTC. It yields the protein CASSSGLALGTQYF.

CDR3 DNA sequence: TGTGCCAGCAGTGAATCGCAGGTCAATCAGCCCCAGCATTTT. As protein: CASSESQVNQPQHF. This chain uses TRBV2 with TRBJ1-5; D not resolved. Germline V gene data show CDR1 as SNHLY and CDR2 as FYNNEI. The CDR3 has 14 amino acids. V shed 2 bases and J shed 3 bases, with 8 bases lying between them.

J is TRBJ2-3 and V is TRBV2, with 10 bases fitting TRBD2. There are 17 residues in the CDR3. V shed 4 bases and J 4 bases; nucleotides not matched to a gene: 11. Germline CDR1 SNHLY, CDR2 FYNNEI. In DNA form, the CDR3 reads TGTGCCAGCAGTGCCGCGACCGGGACTAGCGTTCCAGATACGCAGTATTTT. Its translation: CASSAATGTSVPDTQYF. The variable domain in full, with the rest retrieved from reference TRBV2 and TRBJ2-3, is EPEVTQTPSHQVTQMGQEVILRCVPISNHLYFYWYRQILGQKVEFLVSFYNNEISEKSEIFDDQFSVERPDGSNFTLKIRSTKLEDSAMYFCASSAATGTSVPDTQYFGPGTRLTVL.

The gene calls are TRBV3-1 (or the pseudogene TRBV3-2) and TRBJ2-1; 15 bases align to TRBD2. Per germline, CDR1 LGHDT and CDR2 YNNKEL (reference sequence). V was clipped by 6 bases and J by 10 bases; unmatched bases: 7. This CDR3 has 15 residues. The CDR3 DNA reads TGTGCCAGCAGAGCCGGACTAGCGGGGGGGGGCGAGCAGTTCTTC. Translated, it gives CASRAGLAGGGEQFF.

J is TRBJ2-3 and V is TRBV9, with TRBD2 matching 8 bases. CDR1 is SGDLS and CDR2 is YYNGEE in the germline V gene. V shed 4 bases and J 2 bases; nucleotides not matched to a gene: 12. CDR3 length: 17 amino acids. As DNA, the CDR3 is TGTGCCAGCAGCAGCCACTTAGGGACTAGACACACAGATACGCAGTATTTT. Residues: CASSSHLGTRHTDTQYF.

V is TRBV19 and J is TRBJ1-3; maybe TRBD1 (5 bases). The CDR3 sequence is 17 residues long. Trimming stripped 3 bases from V and 0 bases from J, with 15 bases between. In germline, CDR1 is LNHDA, CDR2 SQIVND (reference sequence). CDR3 in amino acids: CASSMGGGANSGNTIYF. The CDR3 DNA is TGTGCCAGTAGTATGGGCGGAGGGGCCAACTCTGGAAACACCATATATTTT.

V usage is TRBV2 and J usage is TRBJ2-1, with 9 bases matching TRBD1. Germline V CDR1 and CDR2: SNHLY, FYNNEI. J was trimmed by 4 bases and V by 1 base; bases with no gene match: 2. CDR3 length: 15 amino acids. The CDR3: CASSEGQGGYNEQFF. CDR3 coding DNA: TGTGCCAGCAGTGAAGGACAGGGGGGGTACAATGAGCAGTTCTTC.

The chain employs TRBV4-2 and TRBJ2-7; 10 bases align to TRBD2. J lost 3 bases, V lost 1 base, and 3 bases had no gene match. Germline V gene lookup returns CDR1 LGHNA and CDR2 YNFKEQ. The CDR3 consists of 15 residues. CDR3 region: CASSQAASGGYEQYF. DNA of the CDR3: TGTGCCAGCAGCCAAGCCGCTAGCGGGGGCTACGAGCAGTACTTC.

The V call is TRBV7-8, the J call TRBJ1-2, with unresolved D. CDR3 length equals 16 residues. The ends were cut back, 0 bases at V and 4 bases at J, with 15 bases in the middle. Per germline, CDR1 SGHVS and CDR2 FQNEAQ. CDR3 bases: TGTGCCAGCAGCTTAGCGGGCGGAGGCTCAATCTATGGCTACACCTTC. It specifies CASSLAGGGSIYGYTF. The whole variable domain, remainder taken from reference TRBV7-8 and TRBJ1-2, is GAGVSQSPRYKVAKRGQDVALRCDPISGHVSLFWYQQALGQGPEFLTYFQNEAQLDKSGLPSDRFFAERPEGSVSTLKIQRTQQEDSAVYLCASSLAGGGSIYGYTFGSGTRLTVV.

This clone has a single count. The sample holds other DNA sequences that translate to the same CDR3. The V call is TRBV6-1, the J call TRBJ1-5; tentative D call: TRBD1 (5 bases). Trimming removed 1 base from V and 7 bases from J, with 8 bases in between. The CDR3 totals 13 residues. Germline lookup yields CDR1 MNHNS and CDR2 SASEGT. CDR3 loop: CASSEGGGQPQHF. The DNA for the CDR3 is TGTGCCAGCAGTGAAGGGGGCGGCCAGCCCCAGCATTTT.

This clone showed up just a few times. V is TRBV7-8 and J is TRBJ1-1; the match to TRBD1 covers 8 bases. With 5 bases clipped from V and 4 bases from J, the junction kept 9 bases outside the gene matches. The CDR3 totals 15 residues. Germline loops: CDR1 SGHVS, CDR2 FQNEAQ. The CDR3 DNA is TGTGCCAGCAGCGCGAATAGAGACAGGGGCACTGAAGCTTTCTTT. Its protein product is CASSANRDRGTEAFF.

This rearrangement joins TRBV6-1 to TRBJ2-7; TRBD2 aligns across 7 bases. The junction had 8 bases not matched to a gene; V was cut back by 3 bases and J by 0 bases. Per the germline V gene, CDR1 is MNHNS and CDR2 is SASEGT. This CDR3 is 16 amino acids long. The CDR3 loop reads CASSDLGAGPSYEQYF. CDR3 coding DNA: TGTGCCAGCAGTGACCTGGGAGCGGGGCCCTCCTACGAGCAGTACTTC.

In DNA, the CDR3 is TGCGCCAGCAGCCAAGTAGCCCCGGGTCCCCGGGGTTCACCCCTCCACTTT. Translating it yields CASSQVAPGPRGSPLHF. J is TRBJ1-6 and V is TRBV4-1; D is unclear. In germline, CDR1 is MGHRA, CDR2 YSYEKL. The V end lost 1 base, the J end lost 9 bases, and 19 bases lay between the germline ends. This CDR3 region has 17 residues.